This T cell receptor (beta chain) was captured by sequencing in a study of CD8 T cells in Susac syndrome. Reverse transcription of 0.5 to 1 ug RNA was performed with random hexamers. TCRdb itself ran the immunoSEQ multiplex PCR reads through MiXCR, one entry per CDR3 protein. The table includes just over 300,000 distinct CDR3 sequences, around 92% detected once. TEMRA cells were enriched by FACS, and CD4+ and CD8+ T cells were negatively isolated. This clonotype was counted only a few times. There are 14 residues in the CDR3. Germline assignment: CDR1 SQVTM and CDR2 ANQGSEA. Trimming shortened V by 7 bases and J by 5 bases, and 21 bases separated the two germline ends.

The receptor comes from a human donor with multiple sclerosis. J is TRBJ2-7 and V is TRBV29-1, with TRBD1 as a possible D gene (5 bases). The sample comprised CD4+ T cells from PBMCs. In nucleotides, the CDR3 is TGCAGCGGCAAACCCCAGGGCTCAGGAAACGAGCAGTACTTC. Protein product: CSGKPQGSGNEQYF.